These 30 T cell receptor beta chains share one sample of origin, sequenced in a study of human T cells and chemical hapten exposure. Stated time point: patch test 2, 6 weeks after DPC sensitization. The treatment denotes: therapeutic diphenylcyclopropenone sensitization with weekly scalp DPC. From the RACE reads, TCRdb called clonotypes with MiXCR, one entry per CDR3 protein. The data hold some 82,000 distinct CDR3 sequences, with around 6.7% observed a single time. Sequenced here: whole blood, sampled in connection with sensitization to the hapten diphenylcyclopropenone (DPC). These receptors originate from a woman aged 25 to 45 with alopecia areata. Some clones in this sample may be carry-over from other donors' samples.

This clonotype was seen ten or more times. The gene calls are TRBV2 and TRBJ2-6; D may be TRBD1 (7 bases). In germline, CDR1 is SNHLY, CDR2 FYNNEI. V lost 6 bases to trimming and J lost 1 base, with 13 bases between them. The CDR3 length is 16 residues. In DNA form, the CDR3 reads TGTGCCAGCAGCTCCCAGGGGGGTTCTGGGGCCAACGTCCTGACTTTC. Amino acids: CASSSQGGSGANVLTF.

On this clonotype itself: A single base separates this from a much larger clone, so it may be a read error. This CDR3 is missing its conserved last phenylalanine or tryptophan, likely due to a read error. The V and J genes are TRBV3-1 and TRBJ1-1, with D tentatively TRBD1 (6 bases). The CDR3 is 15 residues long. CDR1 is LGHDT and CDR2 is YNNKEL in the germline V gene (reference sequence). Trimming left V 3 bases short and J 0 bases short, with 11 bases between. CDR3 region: CASSQRDKLNTEAFS. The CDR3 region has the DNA TGTGCCAGCAGCCAGCGGGACAAACTGAACACTGAAGCTTTCTCT.

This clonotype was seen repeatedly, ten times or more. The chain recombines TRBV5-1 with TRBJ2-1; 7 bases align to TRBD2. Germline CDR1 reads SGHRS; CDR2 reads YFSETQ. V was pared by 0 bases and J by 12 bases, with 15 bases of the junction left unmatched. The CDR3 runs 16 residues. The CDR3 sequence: CASSLEVAGRTGVQFF. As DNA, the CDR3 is TGCGCCAGCAGCTTGGAGGTAGCGGGCCGGACTGGGGTGCAGTTCTTC.

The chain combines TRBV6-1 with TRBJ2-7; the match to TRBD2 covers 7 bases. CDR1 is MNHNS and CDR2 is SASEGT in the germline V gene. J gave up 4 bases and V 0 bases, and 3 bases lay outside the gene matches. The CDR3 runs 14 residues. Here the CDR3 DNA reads TGTGCCAGCAGTGAAGCGCGGGGGTGGTACGAGCAGTACTTC. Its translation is CASSEARGWYEQYF.

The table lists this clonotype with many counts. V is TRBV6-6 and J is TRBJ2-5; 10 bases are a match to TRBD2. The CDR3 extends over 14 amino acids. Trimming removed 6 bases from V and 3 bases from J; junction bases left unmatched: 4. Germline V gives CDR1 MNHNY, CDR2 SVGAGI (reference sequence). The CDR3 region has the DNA TGTGCCAGCAGCGATAGCGGGGGGAAAGAGACCCAGTACTTC. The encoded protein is CASSDSGGKETQYF.

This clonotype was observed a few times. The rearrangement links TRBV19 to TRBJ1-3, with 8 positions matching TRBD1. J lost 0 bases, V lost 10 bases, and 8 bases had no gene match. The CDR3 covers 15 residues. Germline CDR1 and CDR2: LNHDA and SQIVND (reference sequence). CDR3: CATRDRPGSGNTIYF. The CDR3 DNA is TGTGCCACCCGGGACAGGCCAGGCTCTGGAAACACCATATATTTT.

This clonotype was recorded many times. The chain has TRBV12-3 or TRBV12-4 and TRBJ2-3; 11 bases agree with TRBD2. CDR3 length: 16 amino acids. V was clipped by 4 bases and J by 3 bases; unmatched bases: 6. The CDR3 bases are TGTGCCAGCAGTTCACGACTAGCGGGGACGACAGATACGCAGTATTTT. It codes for CASSSRLAGTTDTQYF.

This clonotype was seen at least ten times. The CDR3 bases are TGTGCCAGCAGCCCGCGGACAGGGGGCTTCAGCTCACCCCTCCACTTT. It yields the protein CASSPRTGGFSSPLHF. This sequence joins TRBV7-9 and TRBJ1-6; 11 positions match TRBD1. This CDR3 has 16 amino acids. Per germline, CDR1 SEHNR and CDR2 FQNEAQ (reference sequence). Losses at the gene ends were 5 bases for V and 10 bases for J; bases not matched to a gene: 10. Drawing the rest from reference TRBV7-9 and TRBJ1-6, the complete variable domain is DTGVSQNPRHKITKRGQNVTFRCDPISEHNRLYWYRQTLGQGPEFLTYFQNEAQLEKSRLLSDRFSAERPKGSFSTLEIQRTEQGDSAMYLCASSPRTGGFSSPLHFGNGTRLTVT.

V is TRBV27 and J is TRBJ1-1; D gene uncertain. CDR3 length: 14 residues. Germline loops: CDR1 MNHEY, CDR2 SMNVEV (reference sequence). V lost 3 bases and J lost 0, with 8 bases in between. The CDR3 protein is CASSLYGMNTEAFF. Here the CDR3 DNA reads TGTGCCAGCAGTTTGTATGGAATGAACACTGAAGCTTTCTTT.

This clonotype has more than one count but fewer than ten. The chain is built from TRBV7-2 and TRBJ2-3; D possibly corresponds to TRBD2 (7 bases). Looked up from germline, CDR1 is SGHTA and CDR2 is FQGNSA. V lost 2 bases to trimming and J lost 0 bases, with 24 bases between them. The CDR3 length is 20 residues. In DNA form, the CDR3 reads TGTGCCAGCAGCTTAAGACCGGCCCGGGGGGCTCTGTATAGCACAGATACGCAGTATTTT. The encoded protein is CASSLRPARGALYSTDTQYF.

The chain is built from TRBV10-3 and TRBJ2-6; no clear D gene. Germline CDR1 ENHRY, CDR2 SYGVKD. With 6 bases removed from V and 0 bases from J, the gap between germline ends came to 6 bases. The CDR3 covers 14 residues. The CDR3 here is CAISRSSGANVLTF. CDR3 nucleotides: TGTGCCATCAGCCGGAGCTCTGGGGCCAACGTCCTGACTTTC.

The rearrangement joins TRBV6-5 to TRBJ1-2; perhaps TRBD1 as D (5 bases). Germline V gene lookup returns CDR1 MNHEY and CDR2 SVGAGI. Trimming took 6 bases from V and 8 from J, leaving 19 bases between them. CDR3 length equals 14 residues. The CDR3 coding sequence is TGTGCCAGCAGAGATCCTGCTCAGGGTTTGGGCTACACCTTC. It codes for CASRDPAQGLGYTF.

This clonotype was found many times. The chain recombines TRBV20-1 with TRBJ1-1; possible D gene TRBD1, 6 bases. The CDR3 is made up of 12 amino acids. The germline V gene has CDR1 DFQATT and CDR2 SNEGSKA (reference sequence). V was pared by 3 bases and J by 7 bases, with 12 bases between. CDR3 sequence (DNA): TGCAGTGCTAGGCAGTCAGGGGATGAAGCTTTCTTT. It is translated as CSARQSGDEAFF.

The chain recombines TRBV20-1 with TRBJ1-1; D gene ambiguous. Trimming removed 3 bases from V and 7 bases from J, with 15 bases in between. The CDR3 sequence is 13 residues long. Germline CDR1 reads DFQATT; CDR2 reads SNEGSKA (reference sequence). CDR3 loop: CSARDRRTLEAFF. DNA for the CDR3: TGCAGTGCTAGGGACCGACGGACCCTTGAAGCTTTCTTT.

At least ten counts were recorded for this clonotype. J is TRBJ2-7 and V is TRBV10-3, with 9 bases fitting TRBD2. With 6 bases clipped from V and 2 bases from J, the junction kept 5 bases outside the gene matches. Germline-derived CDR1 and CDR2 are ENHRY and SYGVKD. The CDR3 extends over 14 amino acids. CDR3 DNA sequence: TGTGCCATCAGCAATAGCGGGGGAACCTACGAGCAGTACTTC. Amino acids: CAISNSGGTYEQYF.

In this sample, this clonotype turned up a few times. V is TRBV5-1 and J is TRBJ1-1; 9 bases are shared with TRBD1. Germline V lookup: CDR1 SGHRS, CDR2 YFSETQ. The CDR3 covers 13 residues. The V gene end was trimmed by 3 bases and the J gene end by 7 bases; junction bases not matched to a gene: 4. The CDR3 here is CASSWTGEGEAFF. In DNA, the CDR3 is TGCGCCAGCAGCTGGACAGGGGAGGGTGAAGCTTTCTTT.

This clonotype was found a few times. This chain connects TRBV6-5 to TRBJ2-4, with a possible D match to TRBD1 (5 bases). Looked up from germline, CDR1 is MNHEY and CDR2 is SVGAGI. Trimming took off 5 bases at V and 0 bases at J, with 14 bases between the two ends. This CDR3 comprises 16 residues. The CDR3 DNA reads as TGTGCCAGCAGTCCGGACACCACTTTAGCCAAAAACATTCAGTACTTC. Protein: CASSPDTTLAKNIQYF.

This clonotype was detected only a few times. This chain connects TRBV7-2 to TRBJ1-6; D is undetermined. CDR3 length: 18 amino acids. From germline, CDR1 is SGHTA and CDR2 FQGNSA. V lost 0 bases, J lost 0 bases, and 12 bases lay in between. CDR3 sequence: CASSLALFGSSYNSPLHF. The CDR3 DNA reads TGTGCCAGCAGCTTAGCTCTCTTTGGGAGCTCCTATAATTCACCCCTCCACTTT. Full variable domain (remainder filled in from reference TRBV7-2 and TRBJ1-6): GAGVSQSPSNKVTEKGKDVELRCDPISGHTALYWYRQSLGQGLEFLIYFQGNSAPDKSGLPSDRFSAERTGGSVSTLTIQRTQQEDSAVYLCASSLALFGSSYNSPLHFGNGTRLTVT.

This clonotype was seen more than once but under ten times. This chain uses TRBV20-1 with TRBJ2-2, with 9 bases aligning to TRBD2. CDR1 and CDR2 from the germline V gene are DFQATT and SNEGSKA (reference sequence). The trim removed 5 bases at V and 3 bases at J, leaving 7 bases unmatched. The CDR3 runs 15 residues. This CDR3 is CSALIAGDHTGELFF. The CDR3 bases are TGCAGTGCTTTGATAGCGGGGGACCACACCGGGGAGCTGTTTTTT.

CDR3 region: CASSEIAGVMDTQYF. The CDR3, as DNA: TGTGCCAGCAGTGAAATTGCGGGGGTGATGGATACGCAGTATTTT. The chain recombines TRBV6-1 with TRBJ2-3, with TRBD2 matching 7 bases. The CDR3 runs 15 residues. With V trimmed by 2 bases and J by 6 bases, 8 bases remained unmatched. The germline V gene encodes CDR1 MNHNS and CDR2 SASEGT.

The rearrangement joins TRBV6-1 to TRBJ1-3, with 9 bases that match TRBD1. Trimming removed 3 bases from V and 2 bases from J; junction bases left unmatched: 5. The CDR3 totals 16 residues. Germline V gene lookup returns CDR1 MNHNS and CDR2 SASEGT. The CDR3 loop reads CASSEGGTGPGNTIYF. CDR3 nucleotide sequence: TGTGCCAGCAGTGAGGGGGGGACAGGGCCTGGAAACACCATATATTTT.

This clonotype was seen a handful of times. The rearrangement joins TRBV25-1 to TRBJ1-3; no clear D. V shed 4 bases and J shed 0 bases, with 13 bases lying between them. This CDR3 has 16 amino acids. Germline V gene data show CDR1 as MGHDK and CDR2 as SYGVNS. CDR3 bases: TGTGCCAGCAGTGGGAGCTCAAGGTACTCTGGAAACACCATATATTTT. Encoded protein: CASSGSSRYSGNTIYF.

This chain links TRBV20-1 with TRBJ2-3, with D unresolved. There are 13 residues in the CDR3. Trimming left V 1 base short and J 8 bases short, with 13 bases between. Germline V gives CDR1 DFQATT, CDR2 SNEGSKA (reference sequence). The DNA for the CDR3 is TGCAGTGCTAGAGGACCGGCGATTGTTACGCAGTATTTT. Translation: CSARGPAIVTQYF.

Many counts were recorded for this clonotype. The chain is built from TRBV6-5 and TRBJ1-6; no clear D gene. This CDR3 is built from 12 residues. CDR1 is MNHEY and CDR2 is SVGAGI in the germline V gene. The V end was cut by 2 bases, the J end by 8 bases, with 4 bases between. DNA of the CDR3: TGTGCCAGCAGTTACGGGGATTCACCCCTCCACTTT. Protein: CASSYGDSPLHF.

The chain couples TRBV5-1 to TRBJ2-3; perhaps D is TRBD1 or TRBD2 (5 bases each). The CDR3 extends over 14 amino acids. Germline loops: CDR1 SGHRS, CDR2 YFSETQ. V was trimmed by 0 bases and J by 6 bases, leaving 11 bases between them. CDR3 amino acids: CASSLAWGMDTQYF. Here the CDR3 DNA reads TGCGCCAGCAGCTTGGCCTGGGGGATGGATACGCAGTATTTT.

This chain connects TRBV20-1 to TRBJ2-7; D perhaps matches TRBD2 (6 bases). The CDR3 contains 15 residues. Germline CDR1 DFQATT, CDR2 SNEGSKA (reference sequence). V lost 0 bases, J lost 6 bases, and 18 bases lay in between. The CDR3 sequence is CSARDRYHGGIEQYF. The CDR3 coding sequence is TGCAGTGCTAGAGATCGTTACCATGGAGGGATCGAGCAGTACTTC.

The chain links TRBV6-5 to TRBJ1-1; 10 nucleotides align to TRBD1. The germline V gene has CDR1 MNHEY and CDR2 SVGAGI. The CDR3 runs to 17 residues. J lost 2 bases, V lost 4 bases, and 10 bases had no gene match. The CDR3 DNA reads TGTGCCAGCAGTTCCTTACCGGGACAGGGGTCAAACACTGAAGCTTTCTTT. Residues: CASSSLPGQGSNTEAFF.

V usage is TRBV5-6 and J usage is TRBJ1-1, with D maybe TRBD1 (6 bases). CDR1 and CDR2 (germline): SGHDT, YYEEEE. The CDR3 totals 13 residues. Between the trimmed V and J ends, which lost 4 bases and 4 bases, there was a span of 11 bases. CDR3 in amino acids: CASSSPRGTEAFF. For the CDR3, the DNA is TGTGCCAGCAGCAGCCCCAGGGGCACTGAAGCTTTCTTT.

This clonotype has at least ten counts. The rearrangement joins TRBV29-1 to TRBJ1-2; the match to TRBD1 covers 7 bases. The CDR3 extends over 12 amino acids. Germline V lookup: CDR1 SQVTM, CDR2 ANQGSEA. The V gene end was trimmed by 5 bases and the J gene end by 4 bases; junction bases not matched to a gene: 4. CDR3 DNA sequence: TGCAGCGTTTTGGGACAGACCTATGGCTACACCTTC. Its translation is CSVLGQTYGYTF. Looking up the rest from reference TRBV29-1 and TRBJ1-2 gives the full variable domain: SAVISQKPSRDICQRGTSLTIQCQVDSQVTMMFWYRQQPGQSLTLIATANQGSEATYESGFVIDKFPISRPNLTFSTLTVSNMSPEDSSIYLCSVLGQTYGYTFGSGTRLTVV.

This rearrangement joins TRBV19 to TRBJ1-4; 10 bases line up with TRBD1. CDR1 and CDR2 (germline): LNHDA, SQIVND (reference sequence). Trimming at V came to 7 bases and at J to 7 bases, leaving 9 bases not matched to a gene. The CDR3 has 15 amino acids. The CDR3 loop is CASITTGTGVEKLFF. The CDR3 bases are TGTGCCAGTATCACGACCGGGACAGGGGTTGAAAAACTGTTTTTT.